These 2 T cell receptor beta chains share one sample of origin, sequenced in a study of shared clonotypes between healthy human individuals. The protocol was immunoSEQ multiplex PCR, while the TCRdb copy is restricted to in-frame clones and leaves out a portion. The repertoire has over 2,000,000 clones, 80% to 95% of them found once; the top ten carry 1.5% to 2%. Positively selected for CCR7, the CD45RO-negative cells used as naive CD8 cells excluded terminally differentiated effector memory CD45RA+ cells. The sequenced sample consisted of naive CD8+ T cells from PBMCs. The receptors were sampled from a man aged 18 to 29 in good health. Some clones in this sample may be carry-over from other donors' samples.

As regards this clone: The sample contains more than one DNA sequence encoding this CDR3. In nucleotides, the CDR3 is TGCGCCAGCAGCCCCGGGACTAGCGGGGCCTACGAGCAGTACTTC. Protein sequence: CASSPGTSGAYEQYF. The chain employs TRBV4-3 and TRBJ2-7; 13 positions match TRBD2. The junction had 2 bases not matched to a gene; V was cut back by 4 bases and J by 2 bases. This CDR3 comprises 15 residues. CDR1 and CDR2 (germline): LGHNA, YSLEER.

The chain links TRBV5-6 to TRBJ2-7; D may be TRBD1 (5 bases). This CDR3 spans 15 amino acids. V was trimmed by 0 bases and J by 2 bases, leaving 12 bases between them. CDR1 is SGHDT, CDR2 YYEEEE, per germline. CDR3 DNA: TGTGCCAGCAGCTTGGCAGGGATATCGCCCTACGAGCAGTACTTC. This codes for CASSLAGISPYEQYF.